This TCR beta chain was found in a study of blood T cell repertoires in COVID-19. The overall study: Italy, Spain and the United States were the sources of the convalescent and acute COVID-19 samples. Sources were T cells, B-cell-depleted T cells, or PBMCs; the material itself was cDNA or gDNA.

As processed by the authors: Amplifying reference gene primers gave estimates of nucleated cell counts. The assay was immunoSEQ multiplex PCR, and TCRdb's table has in-frame clones only and misses some. D and trimming come from the DNA, and the V and J calls and clone size come from that table. This table has 30,000 to 40,000 clones, 80% to 85% appearing once. The germline gives CDR1 MNHEY, CDR2 SVGAGI. J gave up 6 bases and V 6 bases, and 9 bases lay outside the gene matches. CDR3 size: 14 residues. Sequencing was carried out using peripheral blood. The TCR comes from a man in his fifties or sixties with COVID-19, enrolled during active disease. The chain is built from TRBV6-5 and TRBJ1-2; TRBD1 matches at 8 bases. In DNA, the CDR3 is TGTGCCAGCAGCCAGTCGGACAGGGTTAATGGCTACACCTTC. It codes for CASSQSDRVNGYTF.